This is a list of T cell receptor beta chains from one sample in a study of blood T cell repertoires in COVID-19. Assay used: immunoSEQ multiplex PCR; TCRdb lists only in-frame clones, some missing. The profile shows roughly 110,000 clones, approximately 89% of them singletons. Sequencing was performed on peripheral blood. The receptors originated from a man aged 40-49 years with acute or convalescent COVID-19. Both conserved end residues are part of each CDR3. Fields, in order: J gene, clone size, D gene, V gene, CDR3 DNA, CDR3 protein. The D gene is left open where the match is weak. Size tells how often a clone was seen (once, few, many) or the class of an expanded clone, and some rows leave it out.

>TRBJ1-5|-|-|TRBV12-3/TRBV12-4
TGTGCCAGCAGTCCGAGGGCCCGGCCCCAGCATTTT
CASSPRARPQHF
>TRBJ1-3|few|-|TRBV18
TGTGCCAGCTCGCACCGGGATCGCCTAGATGGAAACACCATATATTTT
CASSHRDRLDGNTIYF
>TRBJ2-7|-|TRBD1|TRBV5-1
TGCGCCAGCAGCTTGTTATGGACAGGGGACTACGAGCAGTACTTC
CASSLLWTGDYEQYF
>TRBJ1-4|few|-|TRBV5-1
TGCGCCAGCAGCTTGCAGGGAACTAATGAAAAACTGTTTTTT
CASSLQGTNEKLFF
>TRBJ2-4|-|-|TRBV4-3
TGCGCCAGCAGCCAGGACACGACCGCAAAAAACATTCAGTACTTC
CASSQDTTAKNIQYF
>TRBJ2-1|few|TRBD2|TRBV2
TGTGCCAGCACCAGACTAGCGGGAGGCTCCTACAATGAGCAGTTCTTC
CASTRLAGGSYNEQFF
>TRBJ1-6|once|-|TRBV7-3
TGTGCCAGCAGCTCGGACACTAATTCACCCCTCCACTTT
CASSSDTNSPLHF
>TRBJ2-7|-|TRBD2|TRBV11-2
TGTGCCAGCAGCTTGGGTCCAGCGGGGGAGCAGTACTTC
CASSLGPAGEQYF
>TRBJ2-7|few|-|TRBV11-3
TGTGCCAGCAGCTTAGAAGGGGACTACGAGCAGTACTTC
CASSLEGDYEQYF
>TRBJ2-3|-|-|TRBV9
TGTGCCAGCAGCGTAGTTCCCGCCGGGGATACGCAGTATTTT
CASSVVPAGDTQYF
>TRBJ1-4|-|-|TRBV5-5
TGTGCCAGCAGCTTGTATATCGGGGAAAAACTGTTTTTT
CASSLYIGEKLFF
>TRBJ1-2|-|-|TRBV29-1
TGCAGCGTTGTGGGGGGACGGTATCAGACGGGCTACACCTTC
CSVVGGRYQTGYTF
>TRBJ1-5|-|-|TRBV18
TGTGCCAGCTCACTCGGTGATGGGAGACAGCCCCAGCATTTT
CASSLGDGRQPQHF
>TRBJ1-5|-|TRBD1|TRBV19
TGTGCCAGTAGTATGTGGGGACAGGGCAATCAGCCCCAGCATTTT
CASSMWGQGNQPQHF
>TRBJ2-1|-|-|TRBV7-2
TGTGCCAGCAGCTTAGAAAGGGGTCCCTACAATGAGCAGTTCTTC
CASSLERGPYNEQFF